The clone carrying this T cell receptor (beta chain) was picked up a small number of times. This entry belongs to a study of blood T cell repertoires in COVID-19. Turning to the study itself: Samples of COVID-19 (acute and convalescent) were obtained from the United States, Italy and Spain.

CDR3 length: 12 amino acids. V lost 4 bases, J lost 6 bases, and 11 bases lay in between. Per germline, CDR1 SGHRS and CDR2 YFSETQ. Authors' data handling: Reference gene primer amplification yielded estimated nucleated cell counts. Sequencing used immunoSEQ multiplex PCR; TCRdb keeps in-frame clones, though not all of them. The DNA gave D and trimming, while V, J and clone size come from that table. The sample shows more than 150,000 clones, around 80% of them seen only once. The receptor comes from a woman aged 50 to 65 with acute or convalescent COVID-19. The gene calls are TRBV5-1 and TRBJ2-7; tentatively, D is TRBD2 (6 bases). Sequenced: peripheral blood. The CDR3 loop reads CASSPRRGEQYF. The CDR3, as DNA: TGCGCCAGCAGCCCTAGGCGGGGCGAGCAGTACTTC.